The source of this TCR beta chain is a study of T cells in Graves' hyperthyroidism and ophthalmopathy. Whole-study context: The blood sample was taken at first diagnosis, before treatment began.

The source material, RNA transcripts, was used to amplify TCR beta CDR3 regions. With the HTBI primer set, the TCR CDR3 went through a first round of RT-PCR. TCRdb analysed the multiplex PCR reads with MiXCR anew, one entry per CDR3 protein. The repertoire consists of roughly 700,000 distinct CDR3 sequences, with about 35% occurring once and the leading ten covering more than 25%. Cells are PBMCs isolated from more than 8.5 ml of fresh blood. The ends were cut back, 2 bases at V and 5 bases at J, with 12 bases in the middle. Germline V gives CDR1 SNHLY, CDR2 FYNNEI. The CDR3 is made up of 14 amino acids.

Sequencing was carried out using blood. The chain is built from TRBV2 and TRBJ2-5; D may be TRBD2 (5 bases). This TCR came from a woman between 40 and 55 years old with Graves' hyperthyroidism. CDR3 sequence: CASSEMASSETQYF. CDR3 DNA sequence: TGTGCCAGCAGTGAAATGGCTAGCTCGGAGACCCAGTACTTC.